A selection of T cell receptor beta chains follows, all from one sample in a study of CD8 T cells in Susac syndrome. TCRdb re-called the immunoSEQ multiplex PCR reads through MiXCR, storing one row per CDR3 protein. Among 160,000 or so distinct CDR3 sequences listed, about 94% were seen once. Sequenced material: CD8+ T cells from PBMCs. These receptors originate from a human donor with multiple sclerosis. The CDR3 runs from the conserved cysteine through the conserved F or W. Each record gives: J gene, clone size, V gene, D gene, CDR3 protein, CDR3 DNA. The D gene is left open where the match is weak. Where a row states a size, it is once, few, many or the class of an expanded clone; other rows omit it.

J: TRBJ1-5; size: .; V: TRBV20-1; D: .; CDR3: CSARDTGWYGDGNQPQHF; DNA: TGCAGTGCTAGAGATACCGGCTGGTATGGGGATGGCAATCAGCCCCAACATTTT
J: TRBJ2-5; size: .; V: TRBV4-2; D: TRBD1; CDR3: CASSQDWRWTGLRKTQYF; DNA: TGTGCCAGCAGCCAAGATTGGCGCTGGACAGGGCTGAGGAAGACCCAGTACTTC
J: TRBJ2-5; size: .; V: TRBV14; D: .; CDR3: CASSHEGGIRETQYF; DNA: TGTGCCAGCAGCCATGAAGGGGGGATCCGGGAGACCCAGTACTTC
J: TRBJ2-7; size: .; V: TRBV10-3; D: TRBD1; CDR3: CAISVRDRGGDSYEQYF; DNA: TGTGCCATCAGTGTCCGGGACAGGGGGGGCGACTCCTACGAGCAGTACTTC
J: TRBJ1-5; size: .; V: TRBV27; D: TRBD1; CDR3: CASKGQIDQPQHF; DNA: TGTGCCAGCAAGGGACAGATCGATCAGCCCCAGCATTTT
J: TRBJ2-1; size: .; V: TRBV29-1; D: .; CDR3: CSVPWSREQFF; DNA: TGCAGCGTCCCGTGGAGTCGTGAGCAGTTCTTC
J: TRBJ2-6; size: .; V: TRBV29-1; D: TRBD1; CDR3: CSVADRAGANVLTF; DNA: TGCAGCGTTGCGGACAGGGCTGGGGCCAACGTCCTGACTTTC
J: TRBJ2-2; size: .; V: TRBV2; D: TRBD1; CDR3: CASSPGQGYTGELFF; DNA: TGTGCCAGCAGTCCGGGACAGGGATACACCGGGGAGCTGTTTTTT
J: TRBJ1-2; size: .; V: TRBV3-1; D: .; CDR3: CASGPRSGYTF; DNA: TGTGCCAGCGGACCTCGGAGTGGCTACACCTTC
J: TRBJ2-6; size: .; V: TRBV28; D: TRBD1; CDR3: CASSRTGVAGANVLTF; DNA: TGTGCCAGCAGCAGGACAGGGGTAGCAGGGGCCAACGTCCTGACTTTC
J: TRBJ2-7; size: once; V: TRBV11-2; D: TRBD2; CDR3: CASSSTVKRGEGQYF; DNA: TGTGCCAGCAGCTCCACGGTGAAGCGGGGGGAGGGCCAGTACTTC
J: TRBJ2-1; size: .; V: TRBV3-1; D: .; CDR3: CASSLRGAYNEQFF; DNA: TGTGCCAGCAGCCTAAGGGGGGCTTACAATGAGCAGTTCTTC
J: TRBJ1-2; size: .; V: TRBV30; D: .; CDR3: CAWKSRGFNYGYTF; DNA: TGTGCCTGGAAAAGCAGGGGCTTCAACTATGGCTACACCTTC
J: TRBJ1-5; size: .; V: TRBV12-3/TRBV12-4; D: .; CDR3: CASSHPAQPQHF; DNA: TGTGCCAGCAGTCACCCGGCTCAGCCCCAGCATTTT
J: TRBJ2-7; size: .; V: TRBV9; D: TRBD1; CDR3: CASSAHPGQGSYEQYF; DNA: TGTGCCAGCAGCGCGCATCCGGGACAGGGCTCCTACGAGCAGTACTTC
J: TRBJ1-2; size: .; V: TRBV9; D: TRBD1; CDR3: CASGQGAGGYTF; DNA: TGTGCCTCTGGACAGGGGGCCGGAGGCTACACCTTC
J: TRBJ1-2; size: once; V: TRBV4-1; D: .; CDR3: CASSQPDNYGYTF; DNA: TGCGCCAGCAGCCAACCAGACAACTATGGCTACACCTTC
J: TRBJ1-2; size: .; V: TRBV5-4; D: TRBD1; CDR3: CASSHSDRAYNYGYTF; DNA: TGTGCCAGCAGCCACTCCGACAGGGCATATAACTATGGCTACACCTTC
J: TRBJ2-5; size: .; V: TRBV9; D: .; CDR3: CASSQGRYQETQYF; DNA: TGTGCCAGCAGCCAAGGGCGCTACCAAGAGACCCAGTACTTC
J: TRBJ2-3; size: .; V: TRBV12-3/TRBV12-4; D: TRBD2; CDR3: CASRSPGGRPTDTQYF; DNA: TGTGCCAGCAGATCTCCGGGGGGACGGCCCACAGATACGCAGTATTTT
J: TRBJ1-2; size: .; V: TRBV3-1; D: .; CDR3: CASSQGLAANYGYTF; DNA: TGTGCCAGCAGCCAAGGATTGGCAGCAAACTATGGCTACACCTTC
J: TRBJ2-5; size: .; V: TRBV6-6; D: .; CDR3: CASRVRGGTAETQYF; DNA: TGTGCCAGCAGGGTGCGAGGGGGTACCGCGGAGACCCAGTACTTC
J: TRBJ2-7; size: .; V: TRBV10-3; D: .; CDR3: CAIGGSYEQYF; DNA: TGTGCCATCGGAGGTTCCTACGAGCAGTACTTC
J: TRBJ1-2; size: .; V: TRBV3-1; D: TRBD1; CDR3: CASSPGTGALYYGYTF; DNA: TGTGCCAGCAGCCCTGGGACAGGGGCGCTATACTATGGCTACACCTTC
J: TRBJ2-5; size: .; V: TRBV2; D: .; CDR3: CASRGSAQYF; DNA: TGTGCCAGCAGGGGGTCCGCCCAGTACTTC
J: TRBJ2-1; size: .; V: TRBV4-3; D: .; CDR3: CASSQGDTYNEQFF; DNA: TGCGCCAGCAGCCAGGGGGACACGTACAATGAGCAGTTCTTC
J: TRBJ2-7; size: .; V: TRBV2; D: .; CDR3: CASTSWSSYEQYF; DNA: TGTGCCAGTACGTCCTGGAGCTCCTACGAGCAGTACTTC
J: TRBJ1-2; size: .; V: TRBV29-1; D: .; CDR3: CSVERQASYGYTF; DNA: TGCAGCGTCGAGAGACAGGCGAGCTATGGCTACACCTTC
J: TRBJ1-2; size: .; V: TRBV7-9; D: TRBD1; CDR3: CASSLDRGPDGYTF; DNA: TGTGCCAGCAGCCTAGACAGGGGTCCCGATGGCTACACCTTC
J: TRBJ2-3; size: .; V: TRBV5-1; D: TRBD2; CDR3: CASSLVSGGSTDTQYF; DNA: TGCGCCAGCAGCTTGGTCAGCGGGGGAAGCACAGATACGCAGTATTTT
J: TRBJ2-1; size: .; V: TRBV7-9; D: TRBD2; CDR3: CASSPRGGGYNEQFF; DNA: TGTGCCAGCAGCCCCCGGGGCGGGGGATACAATGAGCAGTTCTTC
J: TRBJ1-2; size: .; V: TRBV30; D: TRBD1; CDR3: CAWSVERTGAHGYTF; DNA: TGTGCCTGGTCCGTCGAAAGGACAGGGGCGCATGGCTACACCTTC
J: TRBJ1-2; size: .; V: TRBV20-1; D: .; CDR3: CSARLPRGITLGYTF; DNA: TGCAGTGCTAGACTCCCCAGGGGAATAACACTTGGCTACACCTTC
J: TRBJ2-5; size: .; V: TRBV27; D: .; CDR3: CASSLLDRGTQYF; DNA: TGTGCCAGCAGTTTACTAGATAGGGGGACCCAGTACTTC
J: TRBJ2-3; size: .; V: TRBV12-3/TRBV12-4; D: .; CDR3: CASSLGFGTYF; DNA: TGTGCCAGCAGTTTAGGTTTTGGGACGTATTTT
J: TRBJ1-5; size: .; V: TRBV19; D: TRBD1; CDR3: CASSKGQGPIKPQHF; DNA: TGTGCCAGTAGTAAGGGACAGGGCCCCATCAAGCCCCAGCATTTT
J: TRBJ1-2; size: .; V: TRBV13; D: .; CDR3: CASSLRKGEGYTF; DNA: TGTGCCAGCAGCTTAAGGAAAGGGGAAGGCTACACCTTC
J: TRBJ2-1; size: .; V: TRBV2; D: TRBD1; CDR3: CASSERGGLNEQFF; DNA: TGTGCCAGCAGTGAAAGAGGGGGCCTCAATGAGCAGTTCTTC
J: TRBJ1-2; size: few; V: TRBV20-1; D: TRBD1; CDR3: CSARDRQGGGYTF; DNA: TGCAGTGCTAGAGACCGACAGGGAGGTGGCTACACCTTC
J: TRBJ1-6; size: .; V: TRBV29-1; D: .; CDR3: CSVVAGPDSPLHF; DNA: TGCAGCGTCGTTGCGGGCCCGGATTCACCCCTCCACTTT
J: TRBJ1-2; size: .; V: TRBV27; D: TRBD1; CDR3: CASSFNAAQGADRYTF; DNA: TGTGCCAGCAGTTTTAACGCCGCCCAGGGGGCTGATCGCTACACCTTC
J: TRBJ1-2; size: .; V: TRBV12-3/TRBV12-4; D: TRBD1; CDR3: CASSPNRGNYGYTF; DNA: TGTGCCAGCAGCCCAAACAGGGGTAACTATGGCTACACCTTC
J: TRBJ2-7; size: once; V: TRBV5-1; D: .; CDR3: CASSWDGIGEQYF; DNA: TGCGCCAGCAGCTGGGACGGAATAGGCGAGCAGTACTTC
J: TRBJ2-1; size: .; V: TRBV6-1; D: .; CDR3: CASSDGWSETHEQFF; DNA: TGTGCCAGCAGTGACGGGTGGTCCGAGACCCATGAGCAGTTCTTC
J: TRBJ2-3; size: .; V: TRBV28; D: .; CDR3: CASTTGSGPTDTQYF; DNA: TGTGCCAGCACCACGGGGTCAGGCCCCACAGATACGCAGTATTTT
J: TRBJ1-1; size: .; V: TRBV13; D: .; CDR3: CASSPVSRNTEAFF; DNA: TGTGCCAGCAGCCCCGTGTCTCGGAACACTGAAGCTTTCTTT
J: TRBJ2-1; size: .; V: TRBV13; D: .; CDR3: CASSKFQGYNEQFF; DNA: TGTGCCAGCTCCAAATTCCAAGGATACAATGAGCAGTTCTTC
J: TRBJ2-1; size: .; V: TRBV9; D: TRBD1; CDR3: CASSGGQGANEQFF; DNA: TGTGCCAGCAGCGGCGGACAGGGGGCGAATGAGCAGTTCTTC
J: TRBJ2-1; size: .; V: TRBV2; D: TRBD1; CDR3: CATILGQGGNEQFF; DNA: TGTGCCACCATACTTGGACAGGGGGGGAATGAGCAGTTCTTC
J: TRBJ2-7; size: .; V: TRBV7-6; D: TRBD1; CDR3: CASSQTGEAYEQYF; DNA: TGTGCCAGCAGCCAAACAGGGGAAGCCTACGAGCAGTACTTC
J: TRBJ2-7; size: .; V: TRBV6-2/TRBV6-3; D: TRBD2; CDR3: CASRYPGGPYEQYF; DNA: TGTGCCAGCCGATATCCGGGAGGGCCCTACGAGCAGTACTTC
J: TRBJ2-4; size: .; V: TRBV9; D: .; CDR3: CASLRAGVQYF; DNA: TGTGCCAGCCTCCGGGCAGGGGTTCAGTACTTC
J: TRBJ2-7; size: once; V: TRBV14; D: .; CDR3: CASSRAGLYEQYF; DNA: TGTGCCAGCAGCCGGGCGGGGCTCTACGAGCAGTACTTC
J: TRBJ1-2; size: .; V: TRBV29-1; D: .; CDR3: CSVEDWVAGTGYTF; DNA: TGCAGCGTTGAAGATTGGGTCGCGGGCACGGGCTACACCTTC